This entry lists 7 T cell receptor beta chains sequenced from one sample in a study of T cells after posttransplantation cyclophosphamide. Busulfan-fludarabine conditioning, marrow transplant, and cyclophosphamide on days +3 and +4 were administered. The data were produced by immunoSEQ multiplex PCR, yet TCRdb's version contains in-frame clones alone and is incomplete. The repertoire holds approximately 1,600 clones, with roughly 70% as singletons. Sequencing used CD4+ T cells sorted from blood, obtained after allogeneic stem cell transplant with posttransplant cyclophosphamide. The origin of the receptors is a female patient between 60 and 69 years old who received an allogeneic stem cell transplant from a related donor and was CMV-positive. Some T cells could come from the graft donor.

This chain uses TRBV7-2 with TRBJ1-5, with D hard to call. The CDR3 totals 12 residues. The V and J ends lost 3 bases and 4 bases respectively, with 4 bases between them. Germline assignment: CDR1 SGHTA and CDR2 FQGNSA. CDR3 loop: CASSFGNQPQHF. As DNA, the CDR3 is TGTGCCAGCAGCTTCGGGAATCAGCCCCAGCATTTT.

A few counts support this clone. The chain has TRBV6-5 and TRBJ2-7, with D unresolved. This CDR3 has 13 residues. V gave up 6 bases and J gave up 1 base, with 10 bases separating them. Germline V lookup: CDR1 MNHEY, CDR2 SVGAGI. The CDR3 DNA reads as TGTGCCAGCAGGCTAGGAGTGTCCTACGAGCAGTACTTC. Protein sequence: CASRLGVSYEQYF.

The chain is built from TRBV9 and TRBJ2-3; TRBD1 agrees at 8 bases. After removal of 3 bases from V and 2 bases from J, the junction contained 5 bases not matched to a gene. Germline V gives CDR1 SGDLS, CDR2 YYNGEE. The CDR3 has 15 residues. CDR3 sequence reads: CASSATGENTDTQYF. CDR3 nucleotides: TGTGCCAGCAGCGCGACAGGGGAAAACACAGATACGCAGTATTTT.

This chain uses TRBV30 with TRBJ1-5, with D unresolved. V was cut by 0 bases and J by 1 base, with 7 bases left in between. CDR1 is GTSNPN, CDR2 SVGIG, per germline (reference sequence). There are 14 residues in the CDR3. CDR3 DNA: TGTGCCTGGAGTGTAACGGGAAGCAATCAGCCCCAGCATTTT. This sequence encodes CAWSVTGSNQPQHF.

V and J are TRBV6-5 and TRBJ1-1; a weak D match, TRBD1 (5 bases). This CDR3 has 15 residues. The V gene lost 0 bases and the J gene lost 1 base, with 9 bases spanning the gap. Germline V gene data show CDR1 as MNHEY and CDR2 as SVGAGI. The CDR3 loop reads CASSYSGRGNTEAFF. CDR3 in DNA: TGTGCCAGCAGTTACTCGGGGAGGGGGAACACTGAAGCTTTCTTT.

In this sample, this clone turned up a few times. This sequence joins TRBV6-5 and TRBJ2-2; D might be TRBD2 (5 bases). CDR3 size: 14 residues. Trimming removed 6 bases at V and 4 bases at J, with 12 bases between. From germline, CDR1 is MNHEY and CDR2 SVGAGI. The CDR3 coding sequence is TGTGCCAGCAGCGAGGGTTTCGGCACCGGGGAGCTGTTTTTT. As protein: CASSEGFGTGELFF.

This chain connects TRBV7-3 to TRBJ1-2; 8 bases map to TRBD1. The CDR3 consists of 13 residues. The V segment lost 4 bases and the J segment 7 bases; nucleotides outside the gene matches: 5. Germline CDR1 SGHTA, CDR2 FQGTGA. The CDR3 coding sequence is TGTGCCAGCAGCTCTCTTCAGGGGGCTGGCTACACCTTC. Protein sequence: CASSSLQGAGYTF.